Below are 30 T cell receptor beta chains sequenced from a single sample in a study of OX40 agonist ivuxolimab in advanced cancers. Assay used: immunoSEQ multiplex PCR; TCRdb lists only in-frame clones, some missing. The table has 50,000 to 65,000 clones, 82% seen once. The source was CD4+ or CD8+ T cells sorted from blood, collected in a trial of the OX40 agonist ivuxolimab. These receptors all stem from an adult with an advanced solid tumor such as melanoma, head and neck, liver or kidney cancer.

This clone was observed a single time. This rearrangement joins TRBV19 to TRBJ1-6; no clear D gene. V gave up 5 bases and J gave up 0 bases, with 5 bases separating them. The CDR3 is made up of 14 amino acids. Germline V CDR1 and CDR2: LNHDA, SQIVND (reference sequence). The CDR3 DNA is TGTGCCAGTAGTCTGAGCTCCTATAATTCACCCCTCCACTTT. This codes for CASSLSSYNSPLHF.

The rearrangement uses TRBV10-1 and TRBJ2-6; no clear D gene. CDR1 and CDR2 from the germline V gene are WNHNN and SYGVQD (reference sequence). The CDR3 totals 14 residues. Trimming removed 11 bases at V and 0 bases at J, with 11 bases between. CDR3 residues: CASSGGSGANVLTF. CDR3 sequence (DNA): TGCGCCTCGTCCGGCGGCTCTGGGGCCAACGTCCTGACTTTC.

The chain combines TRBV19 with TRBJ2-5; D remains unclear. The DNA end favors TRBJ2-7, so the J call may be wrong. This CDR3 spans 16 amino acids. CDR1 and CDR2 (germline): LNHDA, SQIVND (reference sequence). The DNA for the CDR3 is TGTGCCAGTAGTATAGGAGCCCCGACAAGCTCCTACGAGCAGTACTTC. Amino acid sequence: CASSIGAPTSSYEQYF.

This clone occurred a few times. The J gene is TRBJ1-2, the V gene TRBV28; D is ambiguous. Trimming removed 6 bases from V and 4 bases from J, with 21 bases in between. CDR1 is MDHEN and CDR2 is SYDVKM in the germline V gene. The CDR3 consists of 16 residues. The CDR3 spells CASSSAWGEVSYGYTF. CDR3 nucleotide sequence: TGTGCCAGCAGCTCAGCCTGGGGTGAGGTCTCCTATGGCTACACCTTC.

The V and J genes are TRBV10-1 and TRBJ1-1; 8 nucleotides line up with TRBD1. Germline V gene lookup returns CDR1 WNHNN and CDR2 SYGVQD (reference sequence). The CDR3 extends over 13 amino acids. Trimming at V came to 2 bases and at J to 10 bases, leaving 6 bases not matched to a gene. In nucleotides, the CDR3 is TGCGCCAGCAGTGAGGTCGGGACAGGCTCAGCTTTCTTT. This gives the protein CASSEVGTGSAFF.

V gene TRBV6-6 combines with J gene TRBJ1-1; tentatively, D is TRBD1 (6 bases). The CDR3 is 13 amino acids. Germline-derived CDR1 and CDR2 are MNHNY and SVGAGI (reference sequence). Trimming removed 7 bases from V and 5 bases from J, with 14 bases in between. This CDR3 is CASKKQGETEAFF. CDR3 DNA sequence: TGTGCCAGCAAAAAACAGGGAGAAACTGAAGCTTTCTTT.

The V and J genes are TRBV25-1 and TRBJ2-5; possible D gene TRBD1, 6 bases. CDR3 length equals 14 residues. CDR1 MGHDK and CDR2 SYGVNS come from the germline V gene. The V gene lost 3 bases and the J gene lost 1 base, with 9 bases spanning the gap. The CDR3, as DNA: TGTGCCAGCAGTGAGCAGGGGATCCAAGAGACCCAGTACTTC. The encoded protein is CASSEQGIQETQYF.

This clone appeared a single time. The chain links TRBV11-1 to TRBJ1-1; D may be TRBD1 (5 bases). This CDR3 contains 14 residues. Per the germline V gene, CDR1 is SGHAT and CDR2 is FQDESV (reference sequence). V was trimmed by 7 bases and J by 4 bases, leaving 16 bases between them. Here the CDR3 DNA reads TGTGCCAGCAAGAATTGGGACGTGGGCACTGAAGCTTTCTTT. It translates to CASKNWDVGTEAFF.

The CDR3 loop reads CASSGRTVNQPQHF. The CDR3 DNA is TGTGCCAGCAGTGGGAGGACAGTCAATCAGCCCCAGCATTTT. The chain is built from TRBV25-1 and TRBJ1-5; perhaps TRBD1 as D (6 bases). V lost 4 bases to trimming and J lost 3 bases, with 10 bases between them. The CDR3 extends over 14 amino acids. Germline-derived CDR1 and CDR2 are MGHDK and SYGVNS.

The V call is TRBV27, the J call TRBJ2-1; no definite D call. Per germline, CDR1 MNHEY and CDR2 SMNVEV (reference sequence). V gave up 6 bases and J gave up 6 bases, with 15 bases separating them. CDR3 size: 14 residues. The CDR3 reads CASRLSTRRNEQFF. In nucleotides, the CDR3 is TGTGCCAGCAGACTGTCGACACGTCGCAATGAGCAGTTCTTC.

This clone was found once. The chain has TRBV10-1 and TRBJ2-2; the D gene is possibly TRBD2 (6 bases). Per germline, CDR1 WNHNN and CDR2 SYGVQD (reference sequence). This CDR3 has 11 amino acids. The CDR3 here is CAAGGSGELFF. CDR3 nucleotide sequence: TGCGCGGCCGGGGGTTCCGGGGAGCTGTTTTTT.

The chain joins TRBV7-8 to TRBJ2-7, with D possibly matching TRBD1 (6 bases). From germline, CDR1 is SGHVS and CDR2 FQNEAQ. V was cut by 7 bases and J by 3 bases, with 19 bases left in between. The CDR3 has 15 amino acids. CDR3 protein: CASTSSRDTVYEQYF. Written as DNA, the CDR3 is TGTGCCAGCACCAGCTCTAGGGACACGGTCTACGAGCAGTACTTC.

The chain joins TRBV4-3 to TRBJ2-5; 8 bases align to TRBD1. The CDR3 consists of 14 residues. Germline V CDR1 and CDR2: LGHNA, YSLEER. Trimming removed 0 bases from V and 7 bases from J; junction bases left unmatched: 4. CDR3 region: CASSQDRGLGTQYF. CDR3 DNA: TGCGCCAGCAGCCAAGACAGGGGGCTCGGGACCCAGTACTTC.

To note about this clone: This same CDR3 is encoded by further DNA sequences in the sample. The CDR3 spells CASSLLGLGNTIYF. CDR3 sequence (DNA): TGTGCCAGCAGTCTGCTGGGGTTGGGAAACACCATATATTTT. This chain connects TRBV6-5 to TRBJ1-3; the D is unclear. Trimming removed 5 bases at V and 4 bases at J, with 12 bases between. This CDR3 comprises 14 residues. Per germline, CDR1 MNHEY and CDR2 SVGAGI.

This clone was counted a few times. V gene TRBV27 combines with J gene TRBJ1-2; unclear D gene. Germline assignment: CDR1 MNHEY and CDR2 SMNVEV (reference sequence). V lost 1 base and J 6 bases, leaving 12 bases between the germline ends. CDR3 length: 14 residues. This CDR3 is CASSLYPQIDGYTF. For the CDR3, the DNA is TGTGCCAGCAGTTTATACCCCCAAATTGATGGCTACACCTTC.

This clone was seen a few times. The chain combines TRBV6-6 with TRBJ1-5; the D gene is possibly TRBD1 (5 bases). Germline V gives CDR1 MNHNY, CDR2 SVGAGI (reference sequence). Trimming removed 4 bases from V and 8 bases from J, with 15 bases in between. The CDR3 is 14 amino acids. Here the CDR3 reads CASSWSEGMEPQHF. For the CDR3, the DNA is TGTGCCAGCAGTTGGTCGGAGGGGATGGAGCCCCAGCATTTT.

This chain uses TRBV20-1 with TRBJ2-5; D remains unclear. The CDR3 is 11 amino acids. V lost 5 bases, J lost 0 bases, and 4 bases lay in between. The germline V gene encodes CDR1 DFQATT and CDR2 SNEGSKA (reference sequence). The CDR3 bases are TGCAGTGCTGGGAACCAAGAGACCCAGTACTTC. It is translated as CSAGNQETQYF.

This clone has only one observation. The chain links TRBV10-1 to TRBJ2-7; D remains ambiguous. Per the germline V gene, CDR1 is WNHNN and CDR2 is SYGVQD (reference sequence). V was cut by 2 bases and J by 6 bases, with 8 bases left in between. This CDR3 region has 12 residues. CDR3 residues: CASSEAPGEQYF. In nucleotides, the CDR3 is TGCGCCAGCAGTGAGGCCCCTGGCGAGCAGTACTTC.

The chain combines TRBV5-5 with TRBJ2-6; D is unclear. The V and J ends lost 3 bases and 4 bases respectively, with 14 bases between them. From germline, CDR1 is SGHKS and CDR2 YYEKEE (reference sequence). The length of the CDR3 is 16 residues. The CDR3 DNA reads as TGTGCCAGCAGCTCCGATGTGGGCACCGGGGCCAACGTCCTGACTTTC. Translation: CASSSDVGTGANVLTF.

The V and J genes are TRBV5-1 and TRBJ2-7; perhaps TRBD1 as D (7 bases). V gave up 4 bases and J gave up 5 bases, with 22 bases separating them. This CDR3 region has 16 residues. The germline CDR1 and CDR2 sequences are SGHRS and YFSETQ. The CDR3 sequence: CASSLLAYPGGNEQYF. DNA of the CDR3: TGCGCCAGCAGCCTATTGGCATACCCAGGGGGGAACGAGCAGTACTTC. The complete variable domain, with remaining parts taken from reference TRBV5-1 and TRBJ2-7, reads KAGVTQTPRYLIKTRGQQVTLSCSPISGHRSVSWYQQTPGQGLQFLFEYFSETQRNKGNFPGRFSGRQFSNSRSEMNVSTLELGDSALYLCASSLLAYPGGNEQYFGPGTRLTVT.

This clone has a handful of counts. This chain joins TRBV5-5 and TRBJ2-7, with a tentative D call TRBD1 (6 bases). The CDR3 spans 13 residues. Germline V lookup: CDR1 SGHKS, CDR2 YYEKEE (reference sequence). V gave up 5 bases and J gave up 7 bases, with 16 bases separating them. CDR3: CASRDGGLGEQYF. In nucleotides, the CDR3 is TGTGCCAGCAGAGATGGGGGCTTGGGGGAGCAGTACTTC. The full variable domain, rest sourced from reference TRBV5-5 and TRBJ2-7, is DAGVTQSPTHLIKTRGQQVTLRCSPISGHKSVSWYQQVLGQGPQFIFQYYEKEERGRGNFPDRFSARQFPNYSSELNVNALLLGDSALYLCASRDGGLGEQYFGPGTRLTVT.

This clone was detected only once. The CDR3: CASSSGTSSSRRNTGELFF. CDR3 sequence (DNA): TGTGCCAGCAGCTCGGGGACTAGCTCTAGCCGAAGGAACACCGGGGAGCTGTTTTTT. The V gene is TRBV5-4, the J gene TRBJ2-2; TRBD2 matches 9 bases. V lost 3 bases, J lost 1 base, and 13 bases stayed unmatched. Germline CDR1 SGHNT, CDR2 YYREEE (reference sequence). This CDR3 comprises 19 residues.

CDR3 protein: CASSDVLGTYNEQFF. CDR3 DNA sequence: TGTGCCAGCAGTGACGTTCTAGGGACCTACAATGAGCAGTTCTTC. This chain connects TRBV25-1 to TRBJ2-1; D is unclear. Germline loops: CDR1 MGHDK, CDR2 SYGVNS. CDR3 length equals 15 residues. V gave up 3 bases and J gave up 2 bases, with 11 bases separating them. Using reference TRBV25-1 and TRBJ2-1 for the parts outside the CDR3, the full variable domain is EADIYQTPRYLVIGTGKKITLECSQTMGHDKMYWYQQDPGMELHLIHYSYGVNSTEKGDLSSESTVSRIRTEHFPLTLESARPSHTSQYLCASSDVLGTYNEQFFGPGTRLTVL.

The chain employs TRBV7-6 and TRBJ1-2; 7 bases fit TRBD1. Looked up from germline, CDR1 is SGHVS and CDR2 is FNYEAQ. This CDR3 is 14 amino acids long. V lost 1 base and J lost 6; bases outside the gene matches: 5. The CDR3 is CASSLEPGQNGYTF. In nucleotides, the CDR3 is TGTGCCAGCAGCTTAGAGCCGGGACAGAATGGCTACACCTTC.

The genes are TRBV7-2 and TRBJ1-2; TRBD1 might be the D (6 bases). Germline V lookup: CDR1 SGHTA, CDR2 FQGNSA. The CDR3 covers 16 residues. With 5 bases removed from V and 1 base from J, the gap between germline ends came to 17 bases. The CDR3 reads CASSAEGSRGNYGYTF. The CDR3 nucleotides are TGTGCCAGCAGCGCAGAGGGGAGCAGGGGTAACTATGGCTACACCTTC.

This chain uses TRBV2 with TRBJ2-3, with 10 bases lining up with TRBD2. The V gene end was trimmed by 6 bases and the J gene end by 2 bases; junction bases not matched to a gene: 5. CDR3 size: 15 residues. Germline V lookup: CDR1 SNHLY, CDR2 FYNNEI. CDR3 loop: CASSRTSGNTDTQYF. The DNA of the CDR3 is TGTGCCAGCAGCCGTACTAGCGGGAACACAGATACGCAGTATTTT.

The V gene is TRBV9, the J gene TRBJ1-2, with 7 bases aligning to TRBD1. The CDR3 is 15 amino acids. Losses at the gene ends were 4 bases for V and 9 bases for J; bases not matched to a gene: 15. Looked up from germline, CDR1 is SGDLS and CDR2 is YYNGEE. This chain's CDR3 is CASSPGGLGLDSYTF. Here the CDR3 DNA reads TGTGCCAGCAGCCCAGGGGGGTTGGGACTTGATAGCTACACCTTC.

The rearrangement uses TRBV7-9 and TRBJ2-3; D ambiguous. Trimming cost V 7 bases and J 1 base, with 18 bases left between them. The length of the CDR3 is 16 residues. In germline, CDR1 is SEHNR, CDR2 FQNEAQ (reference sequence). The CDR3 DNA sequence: TGTGCCAGCACCAAAGGTGGTAGCTGGGGCACAGATACGCAGTATTTT. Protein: CASTKGGSWGTDTQYF.

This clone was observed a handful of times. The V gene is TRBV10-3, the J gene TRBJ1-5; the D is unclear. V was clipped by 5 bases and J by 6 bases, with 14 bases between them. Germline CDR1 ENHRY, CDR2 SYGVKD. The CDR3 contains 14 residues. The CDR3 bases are TGTGCCATCAGTACCACCGAAGGAAGTCAGCCCCAGCATTTT. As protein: CAISTTEGSQPQHF.

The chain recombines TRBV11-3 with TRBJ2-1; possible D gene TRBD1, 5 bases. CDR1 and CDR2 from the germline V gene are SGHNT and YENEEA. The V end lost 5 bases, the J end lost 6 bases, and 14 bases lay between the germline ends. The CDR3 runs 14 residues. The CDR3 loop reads CASSPQGAVNEQFF. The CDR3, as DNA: TGTGCCAGCAGCCCCCAAGGGGCGGTCAATGAGCAGTTCTTC.